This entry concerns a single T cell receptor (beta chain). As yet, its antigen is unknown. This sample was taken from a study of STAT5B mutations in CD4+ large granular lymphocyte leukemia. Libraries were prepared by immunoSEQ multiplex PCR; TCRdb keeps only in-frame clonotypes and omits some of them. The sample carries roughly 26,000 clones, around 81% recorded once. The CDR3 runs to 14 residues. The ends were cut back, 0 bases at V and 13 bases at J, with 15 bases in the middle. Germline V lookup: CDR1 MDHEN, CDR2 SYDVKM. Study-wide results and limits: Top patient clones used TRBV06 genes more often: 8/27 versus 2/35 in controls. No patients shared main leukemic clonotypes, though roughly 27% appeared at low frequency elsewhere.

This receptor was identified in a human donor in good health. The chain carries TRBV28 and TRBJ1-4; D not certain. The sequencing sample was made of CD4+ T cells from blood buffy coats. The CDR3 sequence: CASSLWRPLSGLFF. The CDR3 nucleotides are TGTGCCAGCAGTTTATGGCGGCCACTGAGTGGACTGTTTTTT.